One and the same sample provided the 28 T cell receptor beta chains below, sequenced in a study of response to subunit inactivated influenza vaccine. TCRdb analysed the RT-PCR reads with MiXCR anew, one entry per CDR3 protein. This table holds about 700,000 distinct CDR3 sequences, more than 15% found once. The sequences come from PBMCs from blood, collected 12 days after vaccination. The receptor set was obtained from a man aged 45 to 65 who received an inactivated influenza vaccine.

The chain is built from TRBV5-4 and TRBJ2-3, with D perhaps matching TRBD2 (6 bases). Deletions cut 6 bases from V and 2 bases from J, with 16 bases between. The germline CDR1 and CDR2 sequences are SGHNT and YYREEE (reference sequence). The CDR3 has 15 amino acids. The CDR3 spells CASNPGRGSTDTQYF. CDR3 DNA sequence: TGTGCCAGCAATCCAGGGCGGGGCTCCACAGATACGCAGTATTTT.

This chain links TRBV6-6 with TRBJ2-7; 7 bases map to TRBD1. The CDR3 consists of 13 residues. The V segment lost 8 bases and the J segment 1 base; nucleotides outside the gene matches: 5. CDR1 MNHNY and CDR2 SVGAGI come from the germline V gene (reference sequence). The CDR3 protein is CASQHRGSYEQYF. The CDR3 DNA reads TGTGCCAGCCAACACAGGGGTTCCTACGAGCAGTACTTC.

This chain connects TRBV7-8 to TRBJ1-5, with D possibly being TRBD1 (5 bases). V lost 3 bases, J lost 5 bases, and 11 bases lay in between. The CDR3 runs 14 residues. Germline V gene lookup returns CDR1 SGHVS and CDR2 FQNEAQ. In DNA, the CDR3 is TGTGCCAGCAGCTTTGAGAGGGGCGATCAGCCCCAGCATTTT. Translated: CASSFERGDQPQHF.

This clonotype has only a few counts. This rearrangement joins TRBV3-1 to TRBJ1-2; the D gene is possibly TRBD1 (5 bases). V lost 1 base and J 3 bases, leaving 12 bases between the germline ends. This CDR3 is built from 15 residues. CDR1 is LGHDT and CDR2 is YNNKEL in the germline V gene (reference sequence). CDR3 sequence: CASSQGGQGYYGYTF. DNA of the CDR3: TGTGCCAGCAGCCAAGGGGGCCAGGGATACTATGGCTACACCTTC.

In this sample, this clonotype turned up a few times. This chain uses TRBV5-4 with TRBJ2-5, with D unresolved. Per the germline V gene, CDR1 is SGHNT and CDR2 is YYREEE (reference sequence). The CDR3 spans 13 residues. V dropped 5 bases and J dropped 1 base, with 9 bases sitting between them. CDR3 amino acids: CASRRTAQETQYF. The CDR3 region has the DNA TGTGCCAGCAGGAGGACGGCCCAAGAGACCCAGTACTTC. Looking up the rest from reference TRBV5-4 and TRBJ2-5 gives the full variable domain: ETGVTQSPTHLIKTRGQQVTLRCSSQSGHNTVSWYQQALGQGPQFIFQYYREEENGRGNFPPRFSGLQFPNYSSELNVNALELDDSALYLCASRRTAQETQYFGPGTRLLVL.

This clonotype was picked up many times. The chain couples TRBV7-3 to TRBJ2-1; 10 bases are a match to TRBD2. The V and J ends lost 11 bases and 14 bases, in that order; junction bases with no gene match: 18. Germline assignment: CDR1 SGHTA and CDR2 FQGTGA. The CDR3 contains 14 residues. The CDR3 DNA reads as TGTGCCTGCTACTTAGCGGGAGGCTTCTACTTGGAGTTCTTC. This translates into CACYLAGGFYLEFF.

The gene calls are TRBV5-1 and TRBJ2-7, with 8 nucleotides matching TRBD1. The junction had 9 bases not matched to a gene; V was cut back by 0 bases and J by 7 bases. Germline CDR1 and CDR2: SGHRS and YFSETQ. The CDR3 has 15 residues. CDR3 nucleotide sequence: TGCGCCAGCAGCTTGGTTGGGACAGGAGCAGTAGAGCAGTACTTC. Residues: CASSLVGTGAVEQYF.

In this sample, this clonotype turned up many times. Written as DNA, the CDR3 is TGTGCCAGCAGCTTACGTTATAGCTCCTACAATGAGCAGTTCTTC. Amino acid sequence: CASSLRYSSYNEQFF. The V and J genes are TRBV11-3 and TRBJ2-1; no definite D call. CDR3 length: 15 residues. Trimming removed 2 bases at V and 0 bases at J, with 8 bases between. Per germline, CDR1 SGHNT and CDR2 YENEEA.

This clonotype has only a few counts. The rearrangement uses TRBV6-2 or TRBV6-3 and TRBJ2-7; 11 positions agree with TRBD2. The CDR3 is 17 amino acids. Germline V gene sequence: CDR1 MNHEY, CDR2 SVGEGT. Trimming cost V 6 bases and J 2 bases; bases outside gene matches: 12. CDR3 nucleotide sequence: TGTGCCAGCAGCCCAAGGGGACTAGCGGTCGGAACCTACGAGCAGTACTTC. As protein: CASSPRGLAVGTYEQYF.

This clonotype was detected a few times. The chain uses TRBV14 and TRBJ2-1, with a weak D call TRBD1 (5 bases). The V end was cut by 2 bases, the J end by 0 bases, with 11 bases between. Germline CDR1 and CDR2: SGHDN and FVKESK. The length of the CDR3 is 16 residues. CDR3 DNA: TGTGCCAGCAGCCAATACAGGTTGAGCTCCTACAATGAGCAGTTCTTC. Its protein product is CASSQYRLSSYNEQFF.

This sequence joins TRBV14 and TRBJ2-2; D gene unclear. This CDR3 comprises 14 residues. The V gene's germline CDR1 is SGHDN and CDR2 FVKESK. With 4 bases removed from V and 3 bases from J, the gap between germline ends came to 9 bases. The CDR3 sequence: CASSLFTDTGELFF. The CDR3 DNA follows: TGTGCCAGCAGCCTTTTCACTGACACCGGGGAGCTGTTTTTT.

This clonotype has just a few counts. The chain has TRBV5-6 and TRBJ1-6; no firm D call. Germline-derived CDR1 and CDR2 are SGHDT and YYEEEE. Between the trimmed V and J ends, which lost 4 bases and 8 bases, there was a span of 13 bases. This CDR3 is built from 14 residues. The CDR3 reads CASSSPAGDSPLHF. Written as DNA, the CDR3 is TGTGCCAGCAGCAGCCCAGCCGGTGATTCACCCCTCCACTTT.

CDR3 region: CASSLAGPGGETQYF. DNA for the CDR3: TGTGCCAGCAGCTTAGCAGGCCCTGGGGGGGAGACCCAGTACTTC. This chain links TRBV7-2 with TRBJ2-5; D may be TRBD2 (6 bases). Germline CDR1 reads SGHTA; CDR2 reads FQGNSA. V was pared by 0 bases and J by 5 bases, with 13 bases between. The CDR3 has 15 amino acids. The full variable domain, in which reference TRBV7-2 and TRBJ2-5 provide the parts outside the CDR3, is GAGVSQSPSNKVTEKGKDVELRCDPISGHTALYWYRQSLGQGLEFLIYFQGNSAPDKSGLPSDRFSAERTGGSVSTLTIQRTQQEDSAVYLCASSLAGPGGETQYFGPGTRLLVL.

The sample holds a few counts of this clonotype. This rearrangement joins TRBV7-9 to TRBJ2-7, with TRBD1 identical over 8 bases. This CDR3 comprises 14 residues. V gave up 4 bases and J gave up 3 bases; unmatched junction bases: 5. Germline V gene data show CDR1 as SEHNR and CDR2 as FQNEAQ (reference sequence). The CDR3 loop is CASSWTGLGYEQYF. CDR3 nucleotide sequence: TGTGCCAGCAGCTGGACAGGGCTGGGCTACGAGCAGTACTTC. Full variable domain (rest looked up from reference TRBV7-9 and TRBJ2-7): DTGVSQNPRHKITKRGQNVTFRCDPISEHNRLYWYRQTLGQGPEFLTYFQNEAQLEKSRLLSDRFSAERPKGSFSTLEIQRTEQGDSAMYLCASSWTGLGYEQYFGPGTRLTVT.

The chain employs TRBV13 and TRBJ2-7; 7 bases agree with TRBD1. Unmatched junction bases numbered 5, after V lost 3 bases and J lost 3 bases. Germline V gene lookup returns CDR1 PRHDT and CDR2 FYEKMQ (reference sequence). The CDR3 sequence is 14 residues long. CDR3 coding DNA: TGTGCCAGCAGCTTGGGGACAGAGTACTACGAGCAGTACTTC. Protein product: CASSLGTEYYEQYF.

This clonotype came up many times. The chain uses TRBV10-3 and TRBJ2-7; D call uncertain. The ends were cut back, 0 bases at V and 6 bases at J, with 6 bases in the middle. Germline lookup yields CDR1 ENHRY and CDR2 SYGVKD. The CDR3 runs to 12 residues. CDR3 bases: TGTGCCATCAGTGAGTCGTGGCGCGAGCAGTACTTC. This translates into CAISESWREQYF.

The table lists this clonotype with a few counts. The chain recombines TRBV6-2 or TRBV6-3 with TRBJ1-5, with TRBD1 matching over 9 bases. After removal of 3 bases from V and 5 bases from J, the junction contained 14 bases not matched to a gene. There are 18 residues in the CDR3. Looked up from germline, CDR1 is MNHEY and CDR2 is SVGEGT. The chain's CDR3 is CASSYTLTGGSRDQPQHF. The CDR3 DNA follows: TGTGCCAGCAGTTATACGCTGACAGGGGGAAGTAGGGATCAGCCCCAGCATTTT.

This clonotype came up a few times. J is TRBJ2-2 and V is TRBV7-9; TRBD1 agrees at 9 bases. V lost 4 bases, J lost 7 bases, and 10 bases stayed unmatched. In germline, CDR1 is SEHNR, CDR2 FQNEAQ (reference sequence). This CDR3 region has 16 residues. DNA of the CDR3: TGTGCCAGCAGCTACACAGGGGGCTTAAGTGGCGGGGAGCTGTTTTTT. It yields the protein CASSYTGGLSGGELFF.

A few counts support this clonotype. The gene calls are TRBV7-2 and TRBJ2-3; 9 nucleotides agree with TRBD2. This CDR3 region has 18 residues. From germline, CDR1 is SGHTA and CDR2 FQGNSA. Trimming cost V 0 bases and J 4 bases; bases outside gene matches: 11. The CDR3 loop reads CASSLAASGASMADTQYF. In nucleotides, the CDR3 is TGTGCCAGCAGCTTAGCGGCTAGCGGGGCTTCCATGGCAGATACGCAGTATTTT.

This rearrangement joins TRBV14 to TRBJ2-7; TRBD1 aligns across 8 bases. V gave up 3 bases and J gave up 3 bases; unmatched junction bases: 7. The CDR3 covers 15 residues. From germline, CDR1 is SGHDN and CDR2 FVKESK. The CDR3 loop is CASSQGTGYFYEQYF. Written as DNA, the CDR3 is TGTGCCAGCAGCCAGGGGACAGGTTACTTCTACGAGCAGTACTTC.

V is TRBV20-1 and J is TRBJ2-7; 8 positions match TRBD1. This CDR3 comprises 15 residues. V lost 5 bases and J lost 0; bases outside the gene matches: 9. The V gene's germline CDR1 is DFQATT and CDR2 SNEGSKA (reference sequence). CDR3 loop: CSAGFWDRISYEQYF. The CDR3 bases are TGCAGTGCTGGGTTTTGGGACAGGATCTCCTACGAGCAGTACTTC.

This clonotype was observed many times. CDR3 DNA: TGTGCCCCCTACGAGCAGTACTTC. Translation: CAPYEQYF. The rearrangement links TRBV12-3 or TRBV12-4 to TRBJ2-7; no clear D. Trimming stripped 11 bases from V and 2 bases from J, with 1 base between. This CDR3 is built from 8 residues.

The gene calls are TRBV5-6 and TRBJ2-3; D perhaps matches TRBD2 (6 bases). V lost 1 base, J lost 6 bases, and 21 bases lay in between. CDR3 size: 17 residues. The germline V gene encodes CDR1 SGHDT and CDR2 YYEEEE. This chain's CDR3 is CASSLRGLRVSYDTQYF. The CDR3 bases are TGTGCCAGCAGCTTGCGGGGACTCCGAGTTTCATACGATACGCAGTATTTT.

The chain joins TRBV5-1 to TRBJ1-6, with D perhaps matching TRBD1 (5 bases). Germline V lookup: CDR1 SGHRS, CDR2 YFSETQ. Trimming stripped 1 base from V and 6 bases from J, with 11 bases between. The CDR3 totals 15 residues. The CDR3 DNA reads TGCGCCAGCAGCTTGTCGGGACCGAGTAATTCACCCCTCCACTTT. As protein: CASSLSGPSNSPLHF.

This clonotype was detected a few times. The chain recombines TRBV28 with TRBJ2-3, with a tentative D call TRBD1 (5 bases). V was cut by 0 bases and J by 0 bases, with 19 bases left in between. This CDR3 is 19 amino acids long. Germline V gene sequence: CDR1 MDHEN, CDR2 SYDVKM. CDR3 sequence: CASSLWDTSAVLSTDTQYF. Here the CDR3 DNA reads TGTGCCAGCAGTTTATGGGACACATCAGCCGTTCTTAGCACAGATACGCAGTATTTT.

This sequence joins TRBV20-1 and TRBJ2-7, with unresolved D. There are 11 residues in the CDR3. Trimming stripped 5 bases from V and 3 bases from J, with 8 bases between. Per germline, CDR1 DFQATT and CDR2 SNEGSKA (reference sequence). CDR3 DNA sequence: TGCAGTGCTCCCCTAAACTACGAGCAGTACTTC. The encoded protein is CSAPLNYEQYF.

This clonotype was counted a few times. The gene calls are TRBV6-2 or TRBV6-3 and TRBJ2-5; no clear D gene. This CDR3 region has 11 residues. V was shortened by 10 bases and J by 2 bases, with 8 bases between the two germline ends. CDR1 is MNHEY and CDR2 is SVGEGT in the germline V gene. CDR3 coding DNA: TGTGCCACCTCCCTTCAAGAGACCCAGTACTTC. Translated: CATSLQETQYF.

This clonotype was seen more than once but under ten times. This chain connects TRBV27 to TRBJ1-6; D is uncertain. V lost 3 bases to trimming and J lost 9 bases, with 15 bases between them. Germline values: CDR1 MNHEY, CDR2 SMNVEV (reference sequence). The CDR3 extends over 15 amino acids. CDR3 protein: CASSFGRSGLSPLHF. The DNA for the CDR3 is TGTGCCAGCAGTTTCGGGAGAAGTGGCCTTTCACCCCTCCACTTT.